These T cell receptor beta chains were read from a single sample in a study of blood T cell repertoires in COVID-19. The repertoire was sequenced with immunoSEQ multiplex PCR; TCRdb's copy has only in-frame clones and lacks some. Counted here are just over 60,000 clones, roughly 80% occurring once; the ten biggest clones make up roughly 20%. The sample comprised peripheral blood. These receptors were obtained from a man aged 60 to 75 with acute or convalescent COVID-19. Both conserved end residues are trimmed from each CDR3. The order of the fields is V gene, CDR3 protein.

TRBV19 ASSIASGTRGEQY
TRBV7-9 ASSLLAGDLQSSDTQY
TRBV28 AIRGEGSYQETQY
TRBV3-1/TRBV3-2 ASKSSGTETQY
TRBV5-1 ASSLIQGGREQY
TRBV27 ASSQDRANNSPLH
TRBV11-2 ASTKAGNEQF
TRBV7-9 ASSEGTAFNQPQH
TRBV19 ASSLRREDSPLH
TRBV19 ASSPRASTSGNTIY
TRBV2 ATGQGAGELF
TRBV24-1 ATRSGVHTGELF
TRBV5-1 ASSLGLGVAGLANTGELF
TRBV4-1 ASSQGVRSGYT
TRBV27 ASSDPHLSHEQF
TRBV7-9 ASSYSDRGNEKLF
TRBV6-5 ASSPRGGNEKLF
TRBV10-1 ASSEALAGEETQY
TRBV27 ASSLRVAGDGYQETQY
TRBV2 ASSPTSGRIFHEQF
TRBV6-5 ASSYRSGLRYNEQF
TRBV5-4 ASSPRTGEFSPLH
TRBV6-5 ASKQAWVQETQY
TRBV30 AWSPWSPNEQF
TRBV19 ASSPGRGRSDTQY
TRBV24-1 ATSDFEGTGRNEQF
TRBV7-7 ASEAGTSRRGELF
TRBV5-1 ASSLAVGDYGYT
TRBV5-4 ASSLSAGPLGNTIY
TRBV11-2 ASSLGTSGNEQF
TRBV6-1 ASSDYEGNTEAF
TRBV18 ASSPTRQGGTEAF
TRBV11-2 ASRGPGDKQY
TRBV6-5 ASSSSSSGNTIY
TRBV18 ASSPSGDGNTIY
TRBV19 ACSTGGNEQF
TRBV11-2 ASSPTGSVTEAF
TRBV5-1 ASSLIGLAGREQY
TRBV2 ASTTDSSSYEQY
TRBV18 ASSPDRMLSGNTIY
TRBV3-1/TRBV3-2 ASSKGRQGRANSPLH
TRBV27 ASSLSSWGSDEQY
TRBV4-1 ASSPPAGRDEQY
TRBV7-3 ASSLDRDSPLH
TRBV5-1 ASSPSQVFYNEQF
TRBV9 ASSALSGNSYEQY
TRBV19 ASSSGGRSQPQH
TRBV10-3 AISRDRPSNTEAF
TRBV10-3 AIGLAGGNEQF
TRBV9 ASSVEGQGAETQY
TRBV7-2 ASSYGQGLAKNIQY
TRBV30 AWSVPGGSGANVLT
TRBV9 ASGRTASGNTIY